This record concerns one T cell receptor (beta chain) sequence. Its antigen remains unknown. This specimen belongs to a study of long-term antiretroviral therapy in people with HIV. At the survey level, the v3.0 immunoSEQ assay was run. Repertoires were generated with immunoSEQ multiplex PCR, while TCRdb's copy carries only in-frame clones and drops some. Counted here are roughly 42,000 clones, 85% occurring once; the ten biggest clones make up roughly 6.1%. The study, taken as a whole, reports: Unavailable data included ART adherence, viral resistance and therapy changes (switches in treatment).

Treatment of all HIV participants took place in the United States. Germline V CDR1 and CDR2: SGHNT, YYREEE (reference sequence). This CDR3 is 14 amino acids long. After removal of 3 bases from V and 6 bases from J, the junction contained 4 bases not matched to a gene. This chain links TRBV5-4 with TRBJ1-3; 9 nucleotides line up with TRBD1. The sequences come from unsorted PBMCs, collected 3.1 years after starting antiretroviral therapy. The TCR comes from a woman between 50 and 59 years old with HIV. CDR3 nucleotides: TGTGCCAGCAGCTCTGGGGACAGGGTAAACACCATATATTTT. Residues: CASSSGDRVNTIYF. The entire variable domain, with the rest obtained from reference TRBV5-4 and TRBJ1-3, is as follows: ETGVTQSPTHLIKTRGQQVTLRCSSQSGHNTVSWYQQALGQGPQFIFQYYREEENGRGNFPPRFSGLQFPNYSSELNVNALELDDSALYLCASSSGDRVNTIYFGEGSWLTVV.